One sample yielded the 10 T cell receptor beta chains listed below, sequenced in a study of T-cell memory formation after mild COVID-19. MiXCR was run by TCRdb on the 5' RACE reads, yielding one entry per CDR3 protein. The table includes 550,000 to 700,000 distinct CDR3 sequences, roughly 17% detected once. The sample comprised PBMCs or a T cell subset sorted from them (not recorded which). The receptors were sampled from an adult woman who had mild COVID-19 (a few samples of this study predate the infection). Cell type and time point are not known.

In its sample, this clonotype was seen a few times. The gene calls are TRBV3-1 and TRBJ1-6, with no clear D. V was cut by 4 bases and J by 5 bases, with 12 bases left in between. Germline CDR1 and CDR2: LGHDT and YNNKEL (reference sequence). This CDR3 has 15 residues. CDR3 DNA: TGTGCCAGCAGCCCCCTGGGAACGAATAATTCACCCCTCCACTTT. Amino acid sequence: CASSPLGTNNSPLHF.

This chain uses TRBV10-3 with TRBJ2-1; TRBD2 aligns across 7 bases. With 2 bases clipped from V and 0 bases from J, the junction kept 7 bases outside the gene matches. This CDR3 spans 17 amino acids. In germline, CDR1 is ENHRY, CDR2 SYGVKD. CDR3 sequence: CAISEPTLAVSYNEQFF. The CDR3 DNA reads TGTGCCATCAGTGAGCCTACGCTAGCGGTCTCCTACAATGAGCAGTTCTTC.

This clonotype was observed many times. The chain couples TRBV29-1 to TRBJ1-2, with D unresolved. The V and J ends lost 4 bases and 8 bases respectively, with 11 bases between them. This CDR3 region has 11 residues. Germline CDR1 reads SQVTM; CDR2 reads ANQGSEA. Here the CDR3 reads CSVVSGRGYTF. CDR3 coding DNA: TGCAGCGTTGTTAGCGGTCGGGGCTACACCTTC.

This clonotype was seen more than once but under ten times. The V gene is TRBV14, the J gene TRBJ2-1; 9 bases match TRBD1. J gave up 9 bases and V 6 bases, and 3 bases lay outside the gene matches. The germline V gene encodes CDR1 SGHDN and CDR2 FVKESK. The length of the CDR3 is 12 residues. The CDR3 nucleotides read TGTGCCAGCAGACAGGGGGCAGGTGAGCAGTTCTTC. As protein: CASRQGAGEQFF. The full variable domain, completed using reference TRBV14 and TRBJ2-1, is EAGVTQFPSHSVIEKGQTVTLRCDPISGHDNLYWYRRVMGKEIKFLLHFVKESKQDESGMPNNRFLAERTGGTYSTLKVQPAELEDSGVYFCASRQGAGEQFFGPGTRLTVL.

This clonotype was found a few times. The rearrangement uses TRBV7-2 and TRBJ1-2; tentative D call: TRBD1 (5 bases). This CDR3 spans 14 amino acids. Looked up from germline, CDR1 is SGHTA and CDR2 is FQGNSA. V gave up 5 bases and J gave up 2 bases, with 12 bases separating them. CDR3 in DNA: TGTGCCAGCAGCGAGGAGTACAGGAACTATGGCTACACCTTC. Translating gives CASSEEYRNYGYTF.

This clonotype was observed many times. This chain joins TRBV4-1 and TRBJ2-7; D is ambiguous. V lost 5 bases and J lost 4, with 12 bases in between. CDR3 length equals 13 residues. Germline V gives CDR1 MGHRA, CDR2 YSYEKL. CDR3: CASSGIGEYEQYF. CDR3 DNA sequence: TGCGCCAGCAGCGGCATTGGCGAGTACGAGCAGTACTTC.

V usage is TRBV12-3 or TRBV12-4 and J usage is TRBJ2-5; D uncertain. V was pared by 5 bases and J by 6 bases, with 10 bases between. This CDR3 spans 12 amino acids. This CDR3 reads CASSPPHQTQYF. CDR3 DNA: TGTGCCAGCAGTCCCCCTCATCAGACCCAGTACTTC.

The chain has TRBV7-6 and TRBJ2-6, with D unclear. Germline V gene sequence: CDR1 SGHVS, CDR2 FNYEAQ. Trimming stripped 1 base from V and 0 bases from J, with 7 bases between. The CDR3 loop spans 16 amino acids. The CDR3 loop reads CASSLEIDSGANVLTF. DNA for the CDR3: TGTGCCAGCAGCTTAGAGATAGACTCTGGGGCCAACGTCCTGACTTTC.

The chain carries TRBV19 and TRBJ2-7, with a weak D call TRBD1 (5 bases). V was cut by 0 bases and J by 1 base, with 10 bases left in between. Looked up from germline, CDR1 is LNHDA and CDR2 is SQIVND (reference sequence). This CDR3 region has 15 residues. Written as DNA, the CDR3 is TGTGCCAGTAGTATAGATGTCCAGGGTTCCTACGAGCAGTACTTC. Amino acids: CASSIDVQGSYEQYF.

This CDR3 is CASSLGPGQSYEQYF. In DNA form, the CDR3 reads TGTGCCAGCAGCTTAGGTCCGGGACAGTCCTACGAGCAGTACTTC. V is TRBV7-8 and J is TRBJ2-7, with 7 bases matching TRBD1. The CDR3 totals 15 residues. After removal of 1 base from V and 1 base from J, the junction contained 4 bases not matched to a gene. CDR1 SGHVS and CDR2 FQNEAQ come from the germline V gene.